The 8 T cell receptor beta chains presented below share a single source sample, sequenced in a study of CD8+ T cells in alopecia areata. The authors extracted RNA and reverse transcribed it into cDNA as the sequencing template. Assay used: immunoSEQ multiplex PCR; TCRdb lists only in-frame clones, some missing. This sample has about 220,000 clones, with about 57% found just once. Treatment in this sample: oral pan-JAK inhibitor, 5-10 mg twice daily. Sequenced material: CD4+ T cells sorted from blood, taken at week 4, from a patient treated with tofacitinib. These receptors all stem from a human donor with alopecia areata.

This clone was seen a handful of times. The chain is built from TRBV29-1 and TRBJ2-7, with 7 nucleotides matching TRBD1. The CDR3 covers 13 residues. The J segment lost 6 bases and the V segment lost 0 bases, leaving 5 bases of the junction unmatched. CDR1 and CDR2 (germline): SQVTM, ANQGSEA. The CDR3 here is CSVEDQTGIEQYF. The CDR3 DNA reads TGCAGCGTTGAAGACCAGACAGGGATCGAGCAGTACTTC.

The rearrangement joins TRBV29-1 to TRBJ2-1; D unresolved. The V end lost 4 bases, the J end lost 0 bases, and 13 bases lay between the germline ends. The V gene's germline CDR1 is SQVTM and CDR2 ANQGSEA. This CDR3 is 15 amino acids long. This chain's CDR3 is CSVVDIGSSYNEQFF. In DNA, the CDR3 is TGCAGCGTTGTTGACATCGGAAGCTCCTACAATGAGCAGTTCTTC.

This clone came up a few times. The chain carries TRBV4-1 and TRBJ2-7; the match to TRBD1 covers 8 bases. Germline-derived CDR1 and CDR2 are MGHRA and YSYEKL. CDR3 length: 15 amino acids. The V gene end was trimmed by 4 bases and the J gene end by 2 bases; junction bases not matched to a gene: 7. The CDR3 loop reads CASSLTGDSTYEQYF. CDR3 bases: TGCGCCAGCAGCCTGACAGGGGATTCGACCTACGAGCAGTACTTC.

This clone was seen repeatedly, ten times or more. This rearrangement joins TRBV9 to TRBJ2-1; D not resolved. The V gene lost 0 bases and the J gene lost 6 bases, with 10 bases spanning the gap. Germline CDR1 and CDR2: SGDLS and YYNGEE. The CDR3 runs 14 residues. CDR3 nucleotide sequence: TGTGCCAGCAGCGTAGCGTCGTCTAGCAATGAGCAGTTCTTC. The encoded protein is CASSVASSSNEQFF.

This chain links TRBV9 with TRBJ2-3; maybe TRBD1 (6 bases). V gave up 3 bases and J gave up 3 bases, with 14 bases separating them. The germline CDR1 and CDR2 sequences are SGDLS and YYNGEE. The length of the CDR3 is 15 residues. The CDR3 nucleotides read TGTGCCAGCAGCGCCACAGGGATAGTGACAGATACGCAGTATTTT. It specifies CASSATGIVTDTQYF.

DNA of the CDR3: TGTGCCAGCAGCTTACCCGACTCTCGAGGCTACACCTTC. The encoded protein is CASSLPDSRGYTF. This chain uses TRBV7-2 with TRBJ1-2; D is unresolved. V was pared by 2 bases and J by 8 bases, with 12 bases between. Germline V gene data show CDR1 as SGHTA and CDR2 as FQGNSA. The CDR3 is made up of 13 amino acids.

V is TRBV30 and J is TRBJ1-1; D uncertain. Germline CDR1 reads GTSNPN; CDR2 reads SVGIG (reference sequence). V was shortened by 1 base and J by 5 bases, with 14 bases between the two germline ends. This CDR3 is 14 amino acids long. The CDR3 DNA reads as TGTGCCTGGAGTGAAGGACCGAGCCGGACTGAAGCTTTCTTT. It encodes CAWSEGPSRTEAFF.

The chain recombines TRBV5-6 with TRBJ2-5, with 9 bases fitting TRBD2. V shed 4 bases and J 5 bases; nucleotides not matched to a gene: 9. Germline V gene sequence: CDR1 SGHDT, CDR2 YYEEEE. The CDR3 has 15 residues. Here the CDR3 DNA reads TGTGCCAGCAGCGCCGTCCTAGCGGGGATCGAGACCCAGTACTTC. Protein sequence: CASSAVLAGIETQYF.